The clone carrying this T cell receptor (beta chain) was detected once. Sequencing was performed with immunoSEQ multiplex PCR; in TCRdb, only in-frame clones are kept and a portion is missing. This table holds hundreds of thousands of clones, approximately 87% found once. Germline loops: CDR1 SGHVS, CDR2 FQNEAQ. This CDR3 region has 14 residues. After removal of 5 bases from V and 4 bases from J, the junction contained 4 bases not matched to a gene. These data belong to a study of blood T cell repertoires in COVID-19. This chain joins TRBV7-8 and TRBJ2-5; TRBD1 matches at 10 bases. The TCR sequence derives from a woman in her fifties or sixties who had recovered from COVID-19. The sample consisted of PBMCs or T cells enriched from blood (not recorded which). DNA of the CDR3: TGTGCCAGCAGCCCAGGGACAGGGGTAGAGACCCAGTACTTC. It is translated as CASSPGTGVETQYF. The full variable domain, rest sourced from reference TRBV7-8 and TRBJ2-5, is GAGVSQSPRYKVAKRGQDVALRCDPISGHVSLFWYQQALGQGPEFLTYFQNEAQLDKSGLPSDRFFAERPEGSVSTLKIQRTQQEDSAVYLCASSPGTGVETQYFGPGTRLLVL.